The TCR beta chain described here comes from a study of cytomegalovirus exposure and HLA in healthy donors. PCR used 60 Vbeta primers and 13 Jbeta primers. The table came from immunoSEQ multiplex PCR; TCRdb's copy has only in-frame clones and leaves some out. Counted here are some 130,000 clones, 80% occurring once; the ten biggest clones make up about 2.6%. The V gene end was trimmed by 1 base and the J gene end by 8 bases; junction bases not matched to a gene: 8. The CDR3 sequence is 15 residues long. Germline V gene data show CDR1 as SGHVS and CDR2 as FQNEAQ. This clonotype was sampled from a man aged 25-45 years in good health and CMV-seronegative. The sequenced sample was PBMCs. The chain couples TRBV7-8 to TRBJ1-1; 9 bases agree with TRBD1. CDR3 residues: CASSLEGQGFGEAFF. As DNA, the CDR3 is TGTGCCAGCAGCTTAGAGGGACAGGGTTTTGGCGAAGCTTTCTTT.